This T cell receptor beta chain came from a study of vaccination and CD4 T cells after COVID-19. Study background: Cellular stimulation was performed using overlapping spike peptides derived from SARS-CoV-2, HCoV-NL63, HCoV-OC43 and HCoV-229E.

Sequencing of the DNA from cultured CD4+ T cells was carried out with the Oncomine TCR Beta short-read assay. TCRdb passed the PCR reads through MiXCR, listing each CDR3 protein once. The table lists roughly 4,500 distinct CDR3 sequences, 50% to 65% of them singletons. Concerning this clonotype itself: Its specificity is unknown.

Treatment in this sample: approximately 10-day PBMC culture with coronavirus spike peptide pools or control peptides (ViraFEST assay). Samples of CD4+ T cells were obtained from the unexposed donor before the COVID-19 pandemic (2011-2018). Per the germline V gene, CDR1 is SEHNR and CDR2 is FQNEAQ (reference sequence). The V end lost 3 bases, the J end lost 2 bases, and 7 bases lay between the germline ends. The CDR3 runs 13 residues. The rearrangement uses TRBV7-9 and TRBJ1-2, with D uncertain. Sequenced input: CD4+ T cells from blood, cultured in vitro. This TCR derives from a human donor in good health. The CDR3 spells CASSFAGNYGYTF. The DNA of the CDR3 is TGTGCCAGCAGCTTTGCAGGCAACTATGGCTACACCTTC.